Each of the 27 T cell receptor beta chains below was sequenced from the same sample in a study of blood T cell repertoires in COVID-19. Profiled with immunoSEQ multiplex PCR; TCRdb holds only in-frame clones, not every one. The sample holds about 26,000 clones; around 66% are singletons and the top ten take approximately 7%. The sample consisted of peripheral blood. These receptors all come from a man between 60 and 70 years old with active or convalescent COVID-19.

V and J are TRBV10-3 and TRBJ2-3; D may be TRBD2 (6 bases). CDR3 size: 14 residues. The V end lost 6 bases, the J end lost 9 bases, and 19 bases lay between the germline ends. The germline gives CDR1 ENHRY, CDR2 SYGVKD. CDR3 protein: CAISGSNSIGTQYF. The DNA of the CDR3 is TGTGCCATCAGCGGGAGTAATAGCATAGGGACGCAGTATTTT.

This rearrangement joins TRBV4-1 to TRBJ1-5, with 9 bases lining up with TRBD1. The trim removed 3 bases at V and 7 bases at J, leaving 7 bases unmatched. Germline V CDR1 and CDR2: MGHRA, YSYEKL. The CDR3 is 15 residues long. The CDR3 region is CASSHDRGTDQPQHF. The CDR3 nucleotides read TGCGCCAGCAGCCACGACAGGGGGACGGACCAGCCCCAGCATTTT.

The chain carries TRBV4-1 and TRBJ1-4, with TRBD1 as a possible D gene (5 bases). V was pared by 1 base and J by 4 bases, with 13 bases between. This CDR3 comprises 16 residues. CDR1 MGHRA and CDR2 YSYEKL come from the germline V gene. In DNA, the CDR3 is TGCGCCAGCAGCCAAGCCCCCCGGGGGGGTAATGAAAAACTGTTTTTT. Its protein product is CASSQAPRGGNEKLFF.

This clone has just a few counts. The J gene is TRBJ2-2, the V gene TRBV7-3; 7 bases align to TRBD1. With 3 bases clipped from V and 4 bases from J, the junction kept 2 bases outside the gene matches. The CDR3 runs to 14 residues. Looked up from germline, CDR1 is SGHTA and CDR2 is FQGTGA. The CDR3 loop reads CASSLAGGTGELFF. CDR3 nucleotide sequence: TGTGCCAGCAGCTTGGCAGGGGGCACCGGGGAGCTGTTTTTT. Variable domain in full (rest from reference TRBV7-3 and TRBJ2-2): GAGVSQTPSNKVTEKGKYVELRCDPISGHTALYWYRQSLGQGPEFLIYFQGTGAADDSGLPNDRFFAVRPEGSVSTLKIQRTERGDSAVYLCASSLAGGTGELFFGEGSRLTVL.

This clone has just a few counts. The chain has TRBV5-4 and TRBJ1-2, with D possibly TRBD1 on 5 matching bases. Between the trimmed V and J ends, which lost 0 bases and 4 bases, there was a span of 13 bases. The CDR3 runs to 15 residues. Germline V lookup: CDR1 SGHNT, CDR2 YYREEE (reference sequence). CDR3 in amino acids: CASSLVSGGGYGYTF. The DNA for the CDR3 is TGTGCCAGCAGCTTGGTTTCCGGGGGTGGCTATGGCTACACCTTC.

In this sample, this clone turned up a few times. This rearrangement joins TRBV11-2 to TRBJ2-1; TRBD2 agrees at 8 bases. The CDR3 loop spans 15 amino acids. J lost 4 bases, V lost 1 base, and 3 bases had no gene match. Germline CDR1 is SGHAT and CDR2 is FQNNGV. The CDR3: CASSLGRGGYNEQFF. CDR3 nucleotide sequence: TGTGCCAGCAGCTTAGGTCGGGGGGGGTACAATGAGCAGTTCTTC.

This clone was detected a few times. V is TRBV19 and J is TRBJ2-2; 12 bases agree with TRBD2. This CDR3 has 17 residues. CDR1 LNHDA and CDR2 SQIVND come from the germline V gene (reference sequence). V dropped 3 bases and J dropped 3; count of bases not matched to a gene: 5. The CDR3 here is CASSILAGGPYTGELFF. As DNA, the CDR3 is TGTGCCAGTAGTATCCTAGCGGGAGGGCCTTACACCGGGGAGCTGTTTTTT.

This clone was detected a few times. J is TRBJ1-6 and V is TRBV19; 8 bases are shared with TRBD1. Germline-derived CDR1 and CDR2 are LNHDA and SQIVND (reference sequence). Unmatched junction bases numbered 9, after V lost 7 bases and J lost 7 bases. This CDR3 is 15 amino acids long. The CDR3 nucleotides are TGTGCCAGTAATGCTGACAGGGGACAGAATTCACCCCTCCACTTT. Its protein product is CASNADRGQNSPLHF.

This clone is a singleton in its sample. This rearrangement joins TRBV7-9 to TRBJ2-7; 7 positions match TRBD1. CDR1 and CDR2 (germline): SEHNR, FQNEAQ (reference sequence). This CDR3 is built from 13 residues. V trimming: 7 bases; J trimming: 2 bases; junction bases outside the gene matches: 5. CDR3 sequence (DNA): TGTGCCAGCACACGGGACAGCGCCTACGAGCAGTACTTC. Translating gives CASTRDSAYEQYF. Together with reference TRBV7-9 and TRBJ2-7, the CDR3 gives the full variable domain: DTGVSQNPRHKITKRGQNVTFRCDPISEHNRLYWYRQTLGQGPEFLTYFQNEAQLEKSRLLSDRFSAERPKGSFSTLEIQRTEQGDSAMYLCASTRDSAYEQYFGPGTRLTVT.

This chain connects TRBV5-1 to TRBJ2-2; 7 bases map to TRBD1. Germline V gene sequence: CDR1 SGHRS, CDR2 YFSETQ. The CDR3 has 13 amino acids. V lost 5 bases, J lost 5 bases, and 3 bases stayed unmatched. The chain's CDR3 is CASREGATGELFF. DNA for the CDR3: TGCGCCAGCAGAGAGGGGGCTACCGGGGAGCTGTTTTTT.

In this sample, this clone turned up a few times. The chain couples TRBV5-8 to TRBJ2-6; the D gene is possibly TRBD2 (5 bases). CDR1 is SGHTS and CDR2 is YDEGEE in the germline V gene. The CDR3 runs 18 residues. V was clipped by 4 bases and J by 1 base, with 18 bases between them. CDR3 sequence (DNA): TGTGCCAGCAGCGCGGAGGTTTGGGGTTGGTCTGGGGCCAACGTCCTGACTTTC. Translated, it gives CASSAEVWGWSGANVLTF.

The gene calls are TRBV3-1 (or the pseudogene TRBV3-2) and TRBJ2-1; weak D call: TRBD2 (5 bases). The CDR3 spans 15 residues. V was shortened by 2 bases and J by 10 bases, with 18 bases between the two germline ends. From germline, CDR1 is LGHDT and CDR2 YNNKEL (reference sequence). CDR3 protein: CASSQLAIKVVEQFF. For the CDR3, the DNA is TGTGCCAGCAGCCAACTAGCAATAAAGGTGGTCGAGCAGTTCTTC.

The chain is built from TRBV2 and TRBJ1-4; D gene unclear. Germline CDR1 reads SNHLY; CDR2 reads FYNNEI. V was cut by 5 bases and J by 2 bases, with 12 bases left in between. The CDR3 extends over 15 amino acids. This CDR3 reads CASSLRESTNEKLFF. CDR3 bases: TGTGCCAGCAGTTTGAGGGAATCGACTAATGAAAAACTGTTTTTT.

The chain joins TRBV5-1 to TRBJ2-7, with TRBD1 matching over 10 bases. The V and J ends lost 4 bases and 6 bases, in that order; junction bases with no gene match: 7. This CDR3 is 14 amino acids long. Germline V gene lookup returns CDR1 SGHRS and CDR2 YFSETQ. As DNA, the CDR3 is TGCGCCAGCAGCGCTACCGGGACAGGGGCCGAGCAGTACTTC. This translates into CASSATGTGAEQYF.

The gene calls are TRBV5-1 and TRBJ2-7; TRBD2 agrees at 8 bases. Trimming cost V 4 bases and J 1 base; bases outside gene matches: 4. The CDR3 runs 14 residues. CDR1 SGHRS and CDR2 YFSETQ come from the germline V gene. The CDR3 nucleotides read TGCGCCAGCAGCCTGGGACTAGATTCCTACGAGCAGTACTTC. Translating gives CASSLGLDSYEQYF.

This chain links TRBV6-5 with TRBJ1-1; no definite D call. The CDR3 has 13 residues. V lost 5 bases and J lost 1, with 8 bases in between. CDR1 MNHEY and CDR2 SVGAGI come from the germline V gene. The CDR3 reads CASSRGRNTEAFF. The CDR3 nucleotides read TGTGCCAGCAGTCGAGGGAGGAACACTGAAGCTTTCTTT.

V gene TRBV24-1 combines with J gene TRBJ2-6; D might be TRBD2 (5 bases). CDR1 is KGHDR, CDR2 SFDVKD, per germline. This CDR3 region has 14 residues. Trimming cost V 11 bases and J 0 bases, with 10 bases left between them. The CDR3 loop is CAIQGSSGANVLTF. CDR3 nucleotides: TGTGCCATACAAGGGAGCTCTGGGGCCAACGTCCTGACTTTC.

CDR3 nucleotide sequence: TGCGCCAGCAGCTTGGAGGCAGGGCTGAACACTGAAGCTTTCTTT. Protein product: CASSLEAGLNTEAFF. The chain carries TRBV5-1 and TRBJ1-1; weak D call: TRBD1 (5 bases). The CDR3 sequence is 15 residues long. The germline V gene encodes CDR1 SGHRS and CDR2 YFSETQ. V lost 0 bases and J lost 0, with 9 bases in between.

V and J are TRBV5-6 and TRBJ2-7; 9 nucleotides agree with TRBD2. J was trimmed by 2 bases and V by 3 bases; bases with no gene match: 3. The length of the CDR3 is 14 residues. Germline CDR1 reads SGHDT; CDR2 reads YYEEEE. The CDR3 region is CASSSVAGAYEQYF. DNA of the CDR3: TGTGCCAGCAGCTCCGTAGCGGGAGCCTACGAGCAGTACTTC.

The chain links TRBV3-1 (or the pseudogene TRBV3-2) to TRBJ2-7; D unresolved. Per the germline V gene, CDR1 is LGHDT and CDR2 is YNNKEL (reference sequence). CDR3 length: 15 amino acids. V lost 0 bases and J 2 bases, leaving 11 bases between the germline ends. In nucleotides, the CDR3 is TGTGCCAGCAGCCAAGATCTTTCAGAAGCCTACGAGCAGTACTTC. It specifies CASSQDLSEAYEQYF.

The chain joins TRBV11-3 to TRBJ2-1, with D perhaps matching TRBD1 (6 bases). CDR3 length: 16 residues. CDR1 is SGHNT and CDR2 is YENEEA in the germline V gene. With 5 bases removed from V and 8 bases from J, the gap between germline ends came to 22 bases. The chain's CDR3 is CASSIQGHVAPHEQFF. CDR3 nucleotides: TGTGCCAGCAGCATACAGGGTCACGTTGCCCCCCATGAGCAGTTCTTC.

The rearrangement links TRBV5-1 to TRBJ2-1; 9 bases agree with TRBD1. This CDR3 spans 16 amino acids. The V gene end was trimmed by 2 bases and the J gene end by 8 bases; junction bases not matched to a gene: 11. Germline values: CDR1 SGHRS, CDR2 YFSETQ. The DNA of the CDR3 is TGCGCCAGCAGCTTTCAGCCGGGACAGGGTTTTCATGAGCAGTTCTTC. This encodes CASSFQPGQGFHEQFF.

This chain links TRBV5-1 with TRBJ1-1; D may be TRBD1 (5 bases). V lost 5 bases and J lost 3, with 8 bases in between. This CDR3 region has 12 residues. Germline assignment: CDR1 SGHRS and CDR2 YFSETQ. CDR3 nucleotides: TGCGCCAGCAGGGAAGGGGACACTGAAGCTTTCTTT. Translated, it gives CASREGDTEAFF.

This chain links TRBV11-2 with TRBJ2-3; tentative D call: TRBD1 (6 bases). The CDR3 consists of 14 residues. Trimming left V 4 bases short and J 2 bases short, with 10 bases between. Per germline, CDR1 SGHAT and CDR2 FQNNGV. In DNA form, the CDR3 reads TGTGCCAGCAGCTACAGGGCCCTCACAGATACGCAGTATTTT. Translated: CASSYRALTDTQYF.

This clone has a handful of counts. The rearrangement uses TRBV5-1 and TRBJ2-7, with 8 bases lining up with TRBD1. The CDR3 length is 15 residues. The ends lost 3 bases at V and 3 bases at J; junction bases unmatched: 8. CDR1 and CDR2 from the germline V gene are SGHRS and YFSETQ. The CDR3 DNA follows: TGCGCCAGCAGCTCCAGGGGGCTACACCTCTACGAGCAGTACTTC. It translates to CASSSRGLHLYEQYF.

The chain uses TRBV2 and TRBJ2-3; 7 nucleotides match TRBD1. Losses at the gene ends were 6 bases for V and 1 base for J; bases not matched to a gene: 10. There are 16 residues in the CDR3. Per the germline V gene, CDR1 is SNHLY and CDR2 is FYNNEI. DNA for the CDR3: TGTGCCAGCAGCGCGACAGGGTTGATCCGCACAGATACGCAGTATTTT. This sequence encodes CASSATGLIRTDTQYF.

This clone was seen once. This rearrangement joins TRBV5-8 to TRBJ1-1; 8 bases match TRBD1. Germline V lookup: CDR1 SGHTS, CDR2 YDEGEE. The CDR3 runs 16 residues. V was clipped by 4 bases and J by 2 bases; unmatched bases: 10. This chain's CDR3 is CASSMMTGVLNTEAFF. CDR3 nucleotides: TGTGCCAGCAGCATGATGACAGGGGTCCTAAACACTGAAGCTTTCTTT.